A selection of T cell receptor beta chains follows, all from one sample in a study of T cells in Graves' hyperthyroidism and ophthalmopathy. TCRdb used MiXCR to reprocess the multiplex PCR reads, holding one entry per CDR3 protein. The sample has a few hundred thousand distinct CDR3 sequences, over 11% seen once. Sequencing used blood. All receptors come from a woman between 25 and 40 years old with Graves' hyperthyroidism that later progressed to Graves' ophthalmopathy. Both conserved end residues are part of each CDR3. Each record gives: V gene, D gene, J gene, CDR3 protein. A D gene is named only where the DNA matches it firmly.

>TRBV2|NA|TRBJ2-7
CASSTDQNVQYF
>TRBV7-9|TRBD1|TRBJ1-6
CASRSPGQINSPLHF
>TRBV5-6|NA|TRBJ2-3
CASSLREISADTQYF
>TRBV10-3|NA|TRBJ1-1
CAISDNENTEAFF
>TRBV7-9|TRBD2|TRBJ2-7
CASSVSGRGAYEQYF
>TRBV6-1|NA|TRBJ2-1
CASRKLVENEQFF
>TRBV12-5|TRBD1|TRBJ1-5
CASGLEQGVNQPQHF
>TRBV27|TRBD1|TRBJ2-7
CASTIGTGGAYEQYF
>TRBV30|NA|TRBJ2-1
CAWIGPRSSYNEQFF
>TRBV2|TRBD1|TRBJ2-7
CASSESGQGPYEQYF
>TRBV19|NA|TRBJ2-7
CASSLKDTPSYEQYF
>TRBV29-1|NA|TRBJ2-3
CSFATDTQYF
>TRBV20-1|TRBD2|TRBJ2-5
CSARPSGQTQYF
>TRBV27|NA|TRBJ1-3
CASSSAGGNTIYF
>TRBV6-1|NA|TRBJ2-1
CASRETIQGYEQFF
>TRBV20-1|TRBD2|TRBJ2-7
CSARGRTSGYEQYF
>TRBV4-1|NA|TRBJ1-3
CASSQDLYRTLGNTIYF
>TRBV11-2|NA|TRBJ2-3
CASSDIPRGGTDTQYF
>TRBV6-2/TRBV6-3|NA|TRBJ2-7
CASSYSQGYEQYF
>TRBV15|NA|TRBJ1-5
CATSREQGGGPQHF
>TRBV7-9|NA|TRBJ2-3
CASSPRGDTDTQYF
>TRBV7-9|NA|TRBJ2-1
CASSLAGTNNEQFF
>TRBV6-1|TRBD2|TRBJ2-3
CASTQTLGVAGVSRTDTQYF
>TRBV28|TRBD1|TRBJ1-2
CASSLSTGAGGYTF
>TRBV5-1|NA|TRBJ2-5
CASSSRPLGRGGETQYF
>TRBV9|NA|TRBJ2-7
CASSVWQGGDEQYF
>TRBV6-1|NA|TRBJ1-5
CASTDLPTAIYSNQPQHF
>TRBV20-1|TRBD2|TRBJ2-1
CSAGTSGQTREFF
>TRBV12-3/TRBV12-4|TRBD1|TRBJ1-6
CASSPGTGFNSPLHF
>TRBV18|NA|TRBJ2-7
CASSPPMGRGEQYF
>TRBV4-1|TRBD2|TRBJ2-1
CASSQVGGDYNEQFF
>TRBV7-2|NA|TRBJ1-4
CASSLSEGRNEKLFF
>TRBV11-3|TRBD1|TRBJ2-7
CASSTALDRETYEQYF
>TRBV6-1|NA|TRBJ2-1
CASWPEGYEQFF
>TRBV5-4|TRBD1|TRBJ1-6
CASSTTRGVNSPLHF
>TRBV12-3/TRBV12-4|NA|TRBJ1-1
CASRSQESEAFF
>TRBV18|NA|TRBJ1-1
CASSPLDGNTEAFF
>TRBV5-1|TRBD1|TRBJ2-7
CASSFRDSFYEQYF
>TRBV4-1|NA|TRBJ1-5
CASSQDTGVNQPQHF
>TRBV9|NA|TRBJ1-1
CASTPPGSLNTEAFF